This T cell receptor beta chain derives from a study of T-cell memory formation after mild COVID-19. Looking at the study overall: TCR clusters mostly belonged to single donors.

This clonotype was seen only a few times. The antigen remains unidentified. The CDR3 extends over 18 amino acids. V lost 6 bases and J lost 4; bases outside the gene matches: 13. MiXCR, run by TCRdb on the 5' RACE reads, gives a single entry per CDR3 protein. The profile shows 350,000 or so distinct CDR3 sequences, 21% of them singletons. Regarding the study as a whole: While clones contracting from day 15 to 85 were balanced between CD4 and CD8, later expanders leaned CD4+. Memory sampled before infection contained some responding clones, suggesting cross-reactive memory joined.

The chain employs TRBV12-3 or TRBV12-4 and TRBJ2-2; 11 positions agree with TRBD1. The TCR comes from an adult woman who had mild COVID-19 (a few samples of this study predate the infection). Cell type and time point are not known. Sequencing was done on a sample of PBMCs or a T cell subset sorted from them (not recorded which). CDR3 bases: TGTGCCAGCAGCATGCCGGTCCGAGGACAGGGGGCCACCGGGGAGCTGTTTTTT. It translates to CASSMPVRGQGATGELFF.